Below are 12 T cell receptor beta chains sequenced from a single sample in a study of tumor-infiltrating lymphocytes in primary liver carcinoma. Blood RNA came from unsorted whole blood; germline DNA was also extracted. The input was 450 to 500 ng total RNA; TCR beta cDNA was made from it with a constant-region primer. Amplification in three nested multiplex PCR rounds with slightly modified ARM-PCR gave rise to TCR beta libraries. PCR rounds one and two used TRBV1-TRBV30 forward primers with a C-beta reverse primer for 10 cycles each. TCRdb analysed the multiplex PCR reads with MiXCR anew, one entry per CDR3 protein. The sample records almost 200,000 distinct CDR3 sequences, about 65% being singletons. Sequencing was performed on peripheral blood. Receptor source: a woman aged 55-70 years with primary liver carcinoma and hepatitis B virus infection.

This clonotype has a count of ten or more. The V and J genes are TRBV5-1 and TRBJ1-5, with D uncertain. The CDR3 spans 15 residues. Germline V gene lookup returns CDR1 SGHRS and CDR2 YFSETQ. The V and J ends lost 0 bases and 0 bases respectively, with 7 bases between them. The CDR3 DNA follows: TGCGCCAGCAGCTTGGAAGGTTATAGCAATCAGCCCCAGCATTTT. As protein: CASSLEGYSNQPQHF.

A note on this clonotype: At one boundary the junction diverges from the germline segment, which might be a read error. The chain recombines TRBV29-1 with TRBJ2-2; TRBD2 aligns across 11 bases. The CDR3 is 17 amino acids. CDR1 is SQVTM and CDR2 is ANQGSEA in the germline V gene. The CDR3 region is CRVGADSSGRDHGELFF. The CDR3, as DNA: TGCAGAGTTGGGGCAGATAGTAGCGGGAGGGACCACGGGGAGCTCTTTTTT.

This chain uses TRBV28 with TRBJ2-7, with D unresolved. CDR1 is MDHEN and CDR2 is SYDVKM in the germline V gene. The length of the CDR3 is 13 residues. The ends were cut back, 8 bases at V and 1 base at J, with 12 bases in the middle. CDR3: CASANGDSYEQYF. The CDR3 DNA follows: TGTGCCAGCGCGAACGGAGATTCCTACGAGCAGTACTTC.

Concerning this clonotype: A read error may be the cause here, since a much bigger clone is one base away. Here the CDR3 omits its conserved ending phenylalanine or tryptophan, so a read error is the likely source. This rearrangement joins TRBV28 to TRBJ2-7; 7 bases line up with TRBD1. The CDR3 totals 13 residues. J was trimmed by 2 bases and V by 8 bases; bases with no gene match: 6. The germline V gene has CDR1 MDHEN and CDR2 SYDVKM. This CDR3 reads CASARQGTYEQYL. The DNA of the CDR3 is TGTGCCAGCGCCCGACAGGGCACCTACGAGCAGTACCTC.

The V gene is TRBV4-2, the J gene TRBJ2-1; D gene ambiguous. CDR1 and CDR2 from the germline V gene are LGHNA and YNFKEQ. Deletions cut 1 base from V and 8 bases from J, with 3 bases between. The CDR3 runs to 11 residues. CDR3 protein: CASSQADEQFF. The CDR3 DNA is TGTGCCAGCAGCCAAGCTGATGAGCAGTTCTTC.

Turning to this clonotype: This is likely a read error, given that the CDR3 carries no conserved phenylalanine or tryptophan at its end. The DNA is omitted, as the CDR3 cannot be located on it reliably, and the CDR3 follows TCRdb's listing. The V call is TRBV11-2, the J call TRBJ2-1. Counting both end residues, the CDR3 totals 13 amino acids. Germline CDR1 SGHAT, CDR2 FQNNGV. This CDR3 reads CASSLDLLYELFL.

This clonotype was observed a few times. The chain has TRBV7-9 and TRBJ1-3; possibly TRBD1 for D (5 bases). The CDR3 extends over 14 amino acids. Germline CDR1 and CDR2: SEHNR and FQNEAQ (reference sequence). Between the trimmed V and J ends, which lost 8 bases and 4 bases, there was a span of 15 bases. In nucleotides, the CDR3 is TGTGCCAGCCTCAGTCGGCAGGGAGGAAACACCATATATTTT. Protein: CASLSRQGGNTIYF.

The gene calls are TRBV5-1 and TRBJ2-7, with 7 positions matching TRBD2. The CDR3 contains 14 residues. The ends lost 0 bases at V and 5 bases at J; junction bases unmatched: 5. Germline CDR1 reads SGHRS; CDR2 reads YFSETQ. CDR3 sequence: CASSLAAGPHEQYF. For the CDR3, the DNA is TGCGCCAGCAGCTTGGCAGCGGGACCCCACGAGCAGTACTTC.

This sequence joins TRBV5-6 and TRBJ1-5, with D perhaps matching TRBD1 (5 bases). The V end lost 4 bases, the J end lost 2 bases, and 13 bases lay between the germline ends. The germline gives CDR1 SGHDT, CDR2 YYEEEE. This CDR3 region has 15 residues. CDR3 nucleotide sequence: TGTGCCAGCAGCCAGGGCTCCCGTGGCAATCAGCCCCAGCATTTT. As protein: CASSQGSRGNQPQHF.

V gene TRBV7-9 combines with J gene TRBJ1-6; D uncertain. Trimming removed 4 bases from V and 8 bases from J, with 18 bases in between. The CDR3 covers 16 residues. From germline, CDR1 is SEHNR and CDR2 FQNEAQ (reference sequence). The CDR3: CASSYYLGVLDSPLHF. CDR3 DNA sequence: TGTGCCAGCAGCTACTATCTGGGAGTACTGGATTCACCCCTCCACTTT. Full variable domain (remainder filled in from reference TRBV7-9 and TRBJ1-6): DTGVSQNPRHKITKRGQNVTFRCDPISEHNRLYWYRQTLGQGPEFLTYFQNEAQLEKSRLLSDRFSAERPKGSFSTLEIQRTEQGDSAMYLCASSYYLGVLDSPLHFGNGTRLTVT.

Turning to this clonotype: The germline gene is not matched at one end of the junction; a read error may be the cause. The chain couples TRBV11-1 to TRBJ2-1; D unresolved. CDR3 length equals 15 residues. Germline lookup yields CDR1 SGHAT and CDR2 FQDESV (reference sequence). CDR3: CPSCPRRSGDNEQFF. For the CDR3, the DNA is TGTCCCAGCTGCCCCCGGCGCTCTGGGGACAATGAGCAGTTCTTC.

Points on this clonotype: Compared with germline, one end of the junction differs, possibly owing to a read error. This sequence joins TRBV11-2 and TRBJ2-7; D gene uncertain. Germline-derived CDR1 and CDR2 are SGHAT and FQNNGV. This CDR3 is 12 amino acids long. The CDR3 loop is CASSFGINEHYF. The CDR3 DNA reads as TGTGCCAGCAGCTTTGGTATTAACGAGCATTACTTT. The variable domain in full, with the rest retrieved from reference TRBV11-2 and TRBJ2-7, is EAGVAQSPRYKIIEKRQSVAFWCNPISGHATLYWYQQILGQGPKLLIQFQNNGVVDDSQLPKDRFSAERLKGVDSTLKIQPAKLEDSAVYLCASSFGINEHYFGPGTRLTVT.